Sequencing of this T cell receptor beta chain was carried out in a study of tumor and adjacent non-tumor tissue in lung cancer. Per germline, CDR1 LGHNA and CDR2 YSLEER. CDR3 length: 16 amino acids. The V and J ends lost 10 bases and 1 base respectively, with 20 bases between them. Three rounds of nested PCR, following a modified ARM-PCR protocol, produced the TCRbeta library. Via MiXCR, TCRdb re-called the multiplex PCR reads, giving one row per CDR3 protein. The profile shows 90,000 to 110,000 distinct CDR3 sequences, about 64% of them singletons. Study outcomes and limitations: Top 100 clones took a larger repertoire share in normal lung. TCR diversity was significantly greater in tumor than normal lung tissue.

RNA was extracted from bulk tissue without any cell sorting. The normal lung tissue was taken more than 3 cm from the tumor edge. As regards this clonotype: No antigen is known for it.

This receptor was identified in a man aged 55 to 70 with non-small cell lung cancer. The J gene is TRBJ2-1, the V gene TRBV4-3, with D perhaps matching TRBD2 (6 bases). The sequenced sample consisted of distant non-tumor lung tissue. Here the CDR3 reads CAISQASARSYNEQFF. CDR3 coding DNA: TGCGCCATTAGCCAGGCTAGCGCCCGTTCCTACAATGAGCAGTTCTTC.